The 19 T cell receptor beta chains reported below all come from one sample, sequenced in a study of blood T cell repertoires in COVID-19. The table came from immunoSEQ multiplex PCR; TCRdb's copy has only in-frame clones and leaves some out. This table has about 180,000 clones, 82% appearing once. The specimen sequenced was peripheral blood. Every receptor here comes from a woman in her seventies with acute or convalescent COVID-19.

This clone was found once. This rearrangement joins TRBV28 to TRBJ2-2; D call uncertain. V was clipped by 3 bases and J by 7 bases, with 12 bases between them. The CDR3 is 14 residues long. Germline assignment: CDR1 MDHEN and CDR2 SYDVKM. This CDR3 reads CASSFKPHGGELFF. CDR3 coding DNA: TGTGCCAGCAGTTTTAAACCACATGGCGGGGAGCTGTTTTTT.

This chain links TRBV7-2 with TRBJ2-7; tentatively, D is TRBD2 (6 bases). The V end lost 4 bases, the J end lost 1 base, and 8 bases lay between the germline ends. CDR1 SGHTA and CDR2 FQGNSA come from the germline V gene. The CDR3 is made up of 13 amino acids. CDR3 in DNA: TGTGCCAGCAGCTGGGGGGTGTCCTACGAGCAGTACTTC. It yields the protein CASSWGVSYEQYF.

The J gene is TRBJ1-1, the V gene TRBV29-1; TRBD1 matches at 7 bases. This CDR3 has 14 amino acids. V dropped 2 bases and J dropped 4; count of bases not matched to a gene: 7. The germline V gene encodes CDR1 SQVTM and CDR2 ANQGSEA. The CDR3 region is CSVEITGAGTEAFF. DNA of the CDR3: TGCAGCGTTGAAATTACAGGGGCGGGCACTGAAGCTTTCTTT.

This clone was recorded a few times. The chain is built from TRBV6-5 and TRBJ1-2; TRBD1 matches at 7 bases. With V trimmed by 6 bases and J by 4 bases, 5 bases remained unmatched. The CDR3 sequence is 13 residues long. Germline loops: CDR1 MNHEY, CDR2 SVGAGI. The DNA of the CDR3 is TGTGCCAGCAGCCCGACAGGGAGCTATGGCTACACCTTC. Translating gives CASSPTGSYGYTF.

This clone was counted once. The CDR3 spells CASSAGDRGLTDTQYF. For the CDR3, the DNA is TGTGCCAGCAGCGCTGGCGACAGGGGGCTTACAGATACGCAGTATTTT. The chain joins TRBV9 to TRBJ2-3; 10 nucleotides line up with TRBD1. Losses at the gene ends were 3 bases for V and 3 bases for J; bases not matched to a gene: 7. Germline V gives CDR1 SGDLS, CDR2 YYNGEE. The CDR3 is 16 amino acids. The variable domain in full, with the rest retrieved from reference TRBV9 and TRBJ2-3, is DSGVTQTPKHLITATGQRVTLRCSPRSGDLSVYWYQQSLDQGLQFLIQYYNGEERAKGNILERFSAQQFPDLHSELNLSSLELGDSALYFCASSAGDRGLTDTQYFGPGTRLTVL.

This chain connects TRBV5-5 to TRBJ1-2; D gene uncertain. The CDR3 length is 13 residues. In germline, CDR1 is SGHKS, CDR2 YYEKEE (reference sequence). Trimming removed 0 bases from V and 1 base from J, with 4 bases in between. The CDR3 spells CASSLGGNYGYTF. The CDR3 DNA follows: TGTGCCAGCAGCTTGGGCGGTAACTATGGCTACACCTTC.

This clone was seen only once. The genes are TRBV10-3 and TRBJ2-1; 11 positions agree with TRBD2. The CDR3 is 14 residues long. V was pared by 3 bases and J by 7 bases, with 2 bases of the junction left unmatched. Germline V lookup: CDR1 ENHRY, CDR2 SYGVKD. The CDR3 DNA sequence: TGTGCCATCAGTGAACTAGCGGGGGTGAATGAGCAGTTCTTC. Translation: CAISELAGVNEQFF.

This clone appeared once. The chain's CDR3 is CASSYSSSGAYYEQYF. Written as DNA, the CDR3 is TGTGCCAGCAGTTACTCGTCTAGCGGGGCTTACTACGAGCAGTACTTC. The V call is TRBV6-5, the J call TRBJ2-7; 9 bases map to TRBD2. Germline CDR1 MNHEY, CDR2 SVGAGI. J was trimmed by 3 bases and V by 0 bases; bases with no gene match: 6. CDR3 size: 16 residues.

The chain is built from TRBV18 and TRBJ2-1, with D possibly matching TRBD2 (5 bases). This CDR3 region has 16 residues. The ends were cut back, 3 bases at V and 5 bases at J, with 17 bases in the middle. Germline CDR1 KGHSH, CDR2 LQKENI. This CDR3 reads CASSPGVRAPNNEQFF. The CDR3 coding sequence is TGTGCCAGCTCACCGGGAGTACGGGCTCCCAACAATGAGCAGTTCTTC.

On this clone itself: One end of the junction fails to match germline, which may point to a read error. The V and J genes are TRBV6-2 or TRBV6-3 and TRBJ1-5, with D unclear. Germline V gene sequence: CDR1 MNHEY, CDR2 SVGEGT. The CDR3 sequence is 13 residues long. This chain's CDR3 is CASSYGSHQPQHF. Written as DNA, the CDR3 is TGTGCCAGCAGTTACGGTAGCCATCAGCCCCAGCATTTT.

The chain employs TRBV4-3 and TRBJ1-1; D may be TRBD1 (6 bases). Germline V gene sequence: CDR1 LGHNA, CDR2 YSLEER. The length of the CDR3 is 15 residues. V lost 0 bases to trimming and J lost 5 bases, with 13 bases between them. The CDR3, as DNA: TGCGCCAGCAGCCAAGACAGGGGTGGTCGAACTGAAGCTTTCTTT. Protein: CASSQDRGGRTEAFF.

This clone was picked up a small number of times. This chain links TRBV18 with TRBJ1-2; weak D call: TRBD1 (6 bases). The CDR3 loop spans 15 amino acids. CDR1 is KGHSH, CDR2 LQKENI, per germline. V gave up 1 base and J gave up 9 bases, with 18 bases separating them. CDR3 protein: CASSPRENRALSYTF. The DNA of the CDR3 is TGTGCCAGCTCACCACGGGAGAACAGGGCGCTCAGCTACACCTTC.

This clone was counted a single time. The CDR3 sequence: CASTGLWEQYF. The DNA of the CDR3 is TGTGCCAGCACAGGGCTCTGGGAGCAGTACTTC. The chain links TRBV2 to TRBJ2-7, with D possibly TRBD1 on 5 matching bases. Deletions cut 7 bases from V and 7 bases from J, with 11 bases between. CDR3 length: 11 amino acids. From germline, CDR1 is SNHLY and CDR2 FYNNEI.

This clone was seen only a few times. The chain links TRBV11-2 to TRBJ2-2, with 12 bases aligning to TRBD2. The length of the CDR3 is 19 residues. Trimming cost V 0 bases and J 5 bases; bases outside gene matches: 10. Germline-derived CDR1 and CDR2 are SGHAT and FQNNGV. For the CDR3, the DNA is TGTGCCAGCAGCTTAGACCCCCGAGGACTAGCGGGACCTACCGGGGAGCTGTTTTTT. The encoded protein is CASSLDPRGLAGPTGELFF.

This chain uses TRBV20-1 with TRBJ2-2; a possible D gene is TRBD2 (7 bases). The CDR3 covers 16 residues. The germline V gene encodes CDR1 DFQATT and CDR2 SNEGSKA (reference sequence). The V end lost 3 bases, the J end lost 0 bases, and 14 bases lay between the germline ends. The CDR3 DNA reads TGCAGTGCTAGTCGAGGGGGGGGATCGAACACCGGGGAGCTGTTTTTT. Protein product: CSASRGGGSNTGELFF.

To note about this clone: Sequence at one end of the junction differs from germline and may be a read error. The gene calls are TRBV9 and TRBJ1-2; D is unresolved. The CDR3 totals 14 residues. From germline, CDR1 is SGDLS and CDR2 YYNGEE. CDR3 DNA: TGTGCCAGCAGCGCCGGGGAAGGGAACTTTGGCTACACCTTC. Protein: CASSAGEGNFGYTF.

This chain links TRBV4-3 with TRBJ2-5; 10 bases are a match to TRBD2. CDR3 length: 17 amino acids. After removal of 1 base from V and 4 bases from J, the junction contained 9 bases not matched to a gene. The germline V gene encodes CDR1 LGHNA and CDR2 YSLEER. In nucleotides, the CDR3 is TGCGCCAGCAGCCAAGGAAGGCTAGCGGGGGCCGGAGAGACCCAGTACTTC. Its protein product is CASSQGRLAGAGETQYF.

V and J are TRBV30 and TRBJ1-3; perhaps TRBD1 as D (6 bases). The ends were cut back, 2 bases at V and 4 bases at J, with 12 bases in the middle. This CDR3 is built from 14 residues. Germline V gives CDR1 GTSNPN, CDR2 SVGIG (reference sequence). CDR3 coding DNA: TGTGCCTGGAGTCCAACCAGGGGCGGAAACACCATATATTTT. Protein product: CAWSPTRGGNTIYF.

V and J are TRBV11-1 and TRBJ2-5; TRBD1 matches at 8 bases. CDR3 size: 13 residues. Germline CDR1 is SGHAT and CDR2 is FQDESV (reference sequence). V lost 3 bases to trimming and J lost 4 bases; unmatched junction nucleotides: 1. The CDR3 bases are TGTGCCAGCAGCTTCACAGGGGGAGAGACCCAGTACTTC. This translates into CASSFTGGETQYF.